This entry features one T cell receptor (beta chain) sequence. The antigen this receptor binds is unknown. No much larger clonotype is one base removed from it; base qualities were not supplied. The data were obtained in a study of post-analysis software for immune sequencing data (dated by TCRdb to between 2015 and 2017). Context from the whole study: Disease courses on record covered relapsing-remitting, secondary progressive and progressive-relapsing multiple sclerosis, though some patients had no subtype annotation. A subset of samples was prepared in parallel using single-end sample barcoding, then pooled and co-amplified after Illumina adapter ligation. Patient repertoires were compared against 11 previously published healthy control repertoires from donors aged about 6 to 28 years.

TCR beta repertoires were profiled from peripheral blood of 10 to 15 young patients with multiple sclerosis to demonstrate the VDJtools post-analysis software. The multiple sclerosis patients were children and adolescents ranging in age from 6 to 15 years. Findings and caveats that apply to the study as a whole: Roughly 5 TRBV segments, including TRBV5-6, TRBV5-1 and TRBV20-1, were significantly more frequent in patients than controls. Normalized Chao1 diversity was significantly lower in multiple sclerosis patients than controls, suggesting substantial peripheral T-cell clonal expansion. The multiple sclerosis patient group was slightly younger than the control group. Direct clustering with F measure revealed strong co-clustering of samples prepared in the same batch, which led to a batch-effect correction.

The library relied on PCR. The sequencer was an Illumina HiSeq 2500. Unique molecular identifiers were incorporated into TCR beta cDNA libraries to reduce PCR and sequencing biases. Every 1 to 10 million input T cells yielded 500,000 or so cDNA molecules, meaning each molecule approximated one T cell. The patient libraries were prepared and sequenced using the same protocol as the earlier healthy control dataset. Samples belonging to the same batch were prepared together, multiplexed and sequenced on a shared HiSeq lane. In the authors' own workflow: MIGEC handled the raw barcoded reads, throwing out single-read molecular identifier groups before consensus assembly and CDR3 extraction. Clonotype tables were post-analysed with VDJtools, and diversity was normalized by down-sampling all datasets to the smallest sample size. To correct batch-related cross-sample contamination, repertoire overlap clustering matched CDR3 amino acid sequences but not nucleotide sequences. The raw public data were reprocessed by TCRdb itself: fastp quality trimming at Q25, MiXCR clonotype calling, in-frame beta chains only. Merged by CDR3 protein, the rows form single entries marked with the most common genes and DNA. The V and J calls were determined by TCRdb, not by the authors. The sample has hundreds of thousands of distinct CDR3 sequences on record, around 53% of them singletons. The ten largest clones capture 4.6% of the sample.

The germline V and J ends show losses of 6 bases and 3 bases respectively, and no gene match explains 5 bases of the junction. Spanning cysteine to phenylalanine, the CDR3 consists of 14 amino acids. The retained sequence is limited to the CDR3, 42 bases, with the frame set at the first base. The germline V gene specifies SGHTA as CDR1 and FQGNSA as CDR2. The receptor chain draws on TRBV7-2 and TRBJ2-1, with 7 bases aligning to TRBD2. This clonotype was sampled from a girl aged 5 to 17 with multiple sclerosis. Sequencing used blood. The CDR3 region has the sequence CASSGAGFYNEQFF. The base sequence is TGTGCCAGCAGTGGAGCGGGATTCTACAATGAGCAGTTCTTC.